This T cell receptor (beta chain) was captured by sequencing in a study of chemoradiotherapy in HPV16-positive cancers. This clone appeared a single time. Measured with immunoSEQ multiplex PCR; TCRdb has only the in-frame clones, and not every one. Counted here are 55,000 to 85,000 clones, 88% occurring once; the ten biggest clones make up around 4.4%. Germline V gene lookup returns CDR1 SNHLY and CDR2 FYNNEI. V lost 9 bases, J lost 5 bases, and 11 bases stayed unmatched. The CDR3 extends over 15 amino acids. Sequences were derived from blood, sampled from a patient who underwent chemoradiotherapy. The chain combines TRBV2 with TRBJ2-5, with 11 bases matching TRBD2. The receptor was isolated from a human donor with HPV-associated anogenital cancer. DNA for the CDR3: TGTGCCAGAGGTGTAGCGGGAGGGCAGTGGGAGACCCAGTACTTC. This codes for CARGVAGGQWETQYF.